Listed here are 12 T cell receptor beta chains from one sample, sequenced in a study of T-cell memory formation after mild COVID-19. TCRdb reanalysed the 5' RACE reads using MiXCR and keeps one entry per CDR3 protein. The repertoire has about 81,000 distinct CDR3 sequences, nearly 25% of them found once; the top ten carry 42%. Sequencing input: PBMCs or a T cell subset sorted from them (not recorded which). These receptors all stem from a man aged 18 to 35 who had mild COVID-19 (a few samples of this study predate the infection). Cell type and time point are not known.

CDR3 region: CASSLYGTSGETQYF. CDR3 nucleotides: TGTGCCAGCAGCTTATACGGGACTAGCGGAGAGACCCAGTACTTC. The rearrangement uses TRBV7-9 and TRBJ2-5; 11 bases align to TRBD2. In germline, CDR1 is SEHNR, CDR2 FQNEAQ (reference sequence). The V gene end was trimmed by 2 bases and the J gene end by 4 bases; junction bases not matched to a gene: 3. This CDR3 has 15 amino acids. The entire variable domain, with the rest obtained from reference TRBV7-9 and TRBJ2-5, is as follows: DTGVSQNPRHKITKRGQNVTFRCDPISEHNRLYWYRQTLGQGPEFLTYFQNEAQLEKSRLLSDRFSAERPKGSFSTLEIQRTEQGDSAMYLCASSLYGTSGETQYFGPGTRLLVL.

The chain joins TRBV6-5 to TRBJ1-6, with no clear D. Germline lookup yields CDR1 MNHEY and CDR2 SVGAGI. Trimming took off 2 bases at V and 6 bases at J, with 5 bases between the two ends. The CDR3 is made up of 13 amino acids. CDR3 sequence: CASSYGRNSPLHF. CDR3 sequence (DNA): TGTGCCAGCAGTTACGGGCGTAATTCACCCCTCCACTTT.

Ten or more counts support this clonotype. The genes are TRBV4-2 and TRBJ2-3; 11 nucleotides line up with TRBD1. This CDR3 region has 17 residues. CDR1 and CDR2 from the germline V gene are LGHNA and YNFKEQ. The J segment lost 5 bases and the V segment lost 4 bases, leaving 11 bases of the junction unmatched. The CDR3 region is CASSPIQDRGLKDTQYF. CDR3 DNA: TGTGCCAGCAGCCCTATACAGGACAGGGGGCTGAAAGATACGCAGTATTTT.

This clonotype appeared a few times. The chain has TRBV12-3 or TRBV12-4 and TRBJ2-5, with 10 bases identical to TRBD1. Germline trimming cut 3 bases from V and 1 base from J; bases unmatched to any gene: 17. This CDR3 comprises 20 residues. The CDR3 region is CASSFGTGVGITQPQETQYF. CDR3 DNA sequence: TGTGCCAGCAGTTTTGGGACAGGGGTAGGAATAACTCAACCCCAAGAGACCCAGTACTTC.

This clonotype was detected a few times. The V gene is TRBV4-2, the J gene TRBJ2-2; D is unclear. CDR1 and CDR2 from the germline V gene are LGHNA and YNFKEQ. Trimming stripped 4 bases from V and 5 bases from J, with 5 bases between. CDR3 length equals 12 residues. The DNA for the CDR3 is TGTGCCAGCAGCCCTTATACCGGGGAGCTGTTTTTT. This gives the protein CASSPYTGELFF.

The chain carries TRBV20-1 and TRBJ2-6; a weak D match, TRBD1 (6 bases). Germline CDR1 reads DFQATT; CDR2 reads SNEGSKA (reference sequence). The CDR3 sequence is 16 residues long. With 6 bases removed from V and 0 bases from J, the gap between germline ends came to 15 bases. CDR3 nucleotide sequence: TGCAGTGCGGGTACGGGACATCTCTCTGGGGCCAACGTCCTGACTTTC. As protein: CSAGTGHLSGANVLTF.

This clonotype has just a few counts. Germline and junction disagree at one end, which may indicate a read error. The V and J genes are TRBV6-5 and TRBJ1-6; D gene ambiguous. Germline V CDR1 and CDR2: MNHEY, SVGAGI. The CDR3 is 14 amino acids. In DNA, the CDR3 is TGTGCCAGCAGTCCCGGCTACTATAAGTCACCCCTCCACTTT. It translates to CASSPGYYKSPLHF.

The chain carries TRBV7-2 and TRBJ1-1; D is unresolved. CDR3 size: 14 residues. Germline CDR1 reads SGHTA; CDR2 reads FQGNSA. Trimming removed 3 bases from V and 0 bases from J, with 8 bases in between. CDR3 nucleotide sequence: TGTGCCAGCAGCTTTGAGTCCATGAACACTGAAGCTTTCTTT. Encoded protein: CASSFESMNTEAFF. Variable domain in full (rest from reference TRBV7-2 and TRBJ1-1): GAGVSQSPSNKVTEKGKDVELRCDPISGHTALYWYRQSLGQGLEFLIYFQGNSAPDKSGLPSDRFSAERTGGSVSTLTIQRTQQEDSAVYLCASSFESMNTEAFFGQGTRLTVV.

In this sample, this clonotype turned up a few times. The gene calls are TRBV18 and TRBJ2-3, with 8 bases aligning to TRBD2. This CDR3 has 16 amino acids. Trimming cost V 6 bases and J 1 base; bases outside gene matches: 9. Germline V lookup: CDR1 KGHSH, CDR2 LQKENI. CDR3 region: CASSRTGGLGTDTQYF. The CDR3 nucleotides read TGTGCCAGCTCGAGGACGGGGGGGCTCGGCACAGATACGCAGTATTTT.

This clonotype was counted a few times. The chain combines TRBV9 with TRBJ2-1; D is unresolved. V lost 2 bases to trimming and J lost 3 bases, with 6 bases between them. The CDR3 runs to 13 residues. Germline-derived CDR1 and CDR2 are SGDLS and YYNGEE. In nucleotides, the CDR3 is TGTGCCAGCAGCGTGGGGATCTACAATGAGCAGTTCTTC. Protein: CASSVGIYNEQFF.

The rearrangement joins TRBV27 to TRBJ1-1, with D maybe TRBD1 (6 bases). Deletions cut 7 bases from V and 1 base from J, with 13 bases between. Germline assignment: CDR1 MNHEY and CDR2 SMNVEV (reference sequence). The CDR3 is 14 amino acids. CDR3 sequence: CASTTGHKNTEAFF. Written as DNA, the CDR3 is TGTGCCAGCACCACGGGACACAAGAACACTGAAGCTTTCTTT.

This clonotype was seen a handful of times. J is TRBJ2-1 and V is TRBV6-5; D is unresolved. The CDR3 consists of 12 residues. CDR1 MNHEY and CDR2 SVGAGI come from the germline V gene. Trimming cost V 8 bases and J 7 bases, with 12 bases left between them. The CDR3 nucleotides are TGTGCCAGCGGGTTAGTTGAGAATGAGCAGTTCTTC. Translating it yields CASGLVENEQFF.